Below, 13 T cell receptor beta chains from the same sample are listed, as sequenced in a study of blood T cell repertoires in COVID-19. Produced via immunoSEQ multiplex PCR; TCRdb's table is partial and in-frame only. The sample has more than 200,000 clones; 70% to 85% are singletons. Sequencing was performed on peripheral blood. These receptor sequences come from a woman older than 75 with active or convalescent COVID-19.

The chain combines TRBV18 with TRBJ2-5; 9 positions match TRBD2. Germline V gene lookup returns CDR1 KGHSH and CDR2 LQKENI. The CDR3 totals 16 residues. V trimming: 0 bases; J trimming: 7 bases; junction bases outside the gene matches: 9. The CDR3 reads CASSPPRASGIGTQYF. CDR3 DNA sequence: TGTGCCAGCTCACCACCTAGGGCTAGCGGGATTGGGACCCAGTACTTC.

The chain carries TRBV9 and TRBJ2-3, with 9 bases that match TRBD2. V lost 2 bases, J lost 8 bases, and 15 bases stayed unmatched. The CDR3 sequence is 17 residues long. Germline CDR1 is SGDLS and CDR2 is YYNGEE. The CDR3 sequence: CASSVPLAGGPVVTQYF. The CDR3 nucleotides are TGTGCCAGCAGCGTTCCCCTCGCGGGAGGGCCGGTAGTTACGCAGTATTTT.

This chain connects TRBV5-1 to TRBJ1-4; TRBD1 aligns across 8 bases. J lost 8 bases, V lost 4 bases, and 7 bases had no gene match. CDR1 is SGHRS and CDR2 is YFSETQ in the germline V gene. This CDR3 is built from 14 residues. The CDR3 loop reads CASSPDRGGEKLFF. In DNA, the CDR3 is TGCGCCAGCAGCCCCGACAGGGGTGGAGAAAAACTGTTTTTT.

Concerning this clone: The sample has other DNA sequences that encode this CDR3 too. The J gene is TRBJ1-6, the V gene TRBV5-6; 9 nucleotides align to TRBD1. V was pared by 0 bases and J by 8 bases, with 0 bases of the junction left unmatched. The CDR3 is 14 residues long. CDR1 and CDR2 from the germline V gene are SGHDT and YYEEEE. CDR3 DNA sequence: TGTGCCAGCAGCTTGGGACAGGGGGATTCACCCCTCCACTTT. Protein sequence: CASSLGQGDSPLHF.

The CDR3 region is CASTVQEKLFF. CDR3 in DNA: TGTGCCAGCACCGTTCAGGAAAAACTGTTTTTT. The chain couples TRBV7-9 to TRBJ1-4; D gene ambiguous. V shed 7 bases and J shed 8 bases, with 8 bases lying between them. The CDR3 is 11 amino acids. The germline gives CDR1 SEHNR, CDR2 FQNEAQ (reference sequence).

The chain is built from TRBV7-2 and TRBJ2-7, with 7 bases matching TRBD2. The junction had 11 bases not matched to a gene; V was cut back by 5 bases and J by 4 bases. This CDR3 is built from 15 residues. Germline values: CDR1 SGHTA, CDR2 FQGNSA. The CDR3 spells CASSPDGGGYYEQYF. CDR3 sequence (DNA): TGTGCCAGCAGCCCGGATGGCGGGGGATATTACGAGCAGTACTTC.

The chain has TRBV6-6 and TRBJ2-4; TRBD1 agrees at 10 bases. From germline, CDR1 is MNHNY and CDR2 SVGAGI (reference sequence). The ends lost 6 bases at V and 0 bases at J; junction bases unmatched: 5. This CDR3 is 16 amino acids long. The CDR3 DNA sequence: TGTGCCAGCAGACCATGGACAGGGGGAGCCAAAAACATTCAGTACTTC. As protein: CASRPWTGGAKNIQYF.

The rearrangement joins TRBV12-3 or TRBV12-4 to TRBJ2-3; no reliable D call. The V and J ends lost 3 bases and 1 base respectively, with 5 bases between them. The CDR3 is 13 residues long. The CDR3 is CASSFSGTDTQYF. CDR3 nucleotides: TGTGCCAGCAGTTTTTCAGGCACAGATACGCAGTATTTT.

V and J are TRBV4-1 and TRBJ1-5; 9 nucleotides line up with TRBD1. Germline V gene sequence: CDR1 MGHRA, CDR2 YSYEKL. Losses at the gene ends were 4 bases for V and 7 bases for J; bases not matched to a gene: 2. The CDR3 length is 13 residues. The CDR3 loop is CASSRTGGQPQHF. As DNA, the CDR3 is TGCGCCAGCAGCCGCACAGGGGGCCAGCCCCAGCATTTT.

V and J are TRBV5-1 and TRBJ2-5; 10 bases line up with TRBD1. The ends lost 4 bases at V and 0 bases at J; junction bases unmatched: 9. Germline V gene data show CDR1 as SGHRS and CDR2 as YFSETQ. CDR3 length equals 17 residues. Here the CDR3 DNA reads TGCGCCAGCAGCATCGGACAGGGGGGGTCGTACCAAGAGACCCAGTACTTC. As protein: CASSIGQGGSYQETQYF.

The chain is built from TRBV2 and TRBJ1-6, with a possible D match to TRBD1 (6 bases). Germline V CDR1 and CDR2: SNHLY, FYNNEI. CDR3 length: 17 residues. Between the trimmed V and J ends, which lost 4 bases and 7 bases, there was a span of 20 bases. The CDR3 is CASSARRGGDLNSPLHF. In DNA form, the CDR3 reads TGTGCCAGCAGTGCCCGGCGGGGGGGCGACCTGAATTCACCCCTCCACTTT.

This clone has just a few counts. J is TRBJ2-7 and V is TRBV6-5; 9 bases are shared with TRBD1. This CDR3 has 14 amino acids. The junction had 6 bases not matched to a gene; V was cut back by 7 bases and J by 2 bases. The germline V gene encodes CDR1 MNHEY and CDR2 SVGAGI. CDR3 residues: CASTIGTGTYEQYF. Here the CDR3 DNA reads TGTGCCAGCACCATCGGGACAGGGACCTACGAGCAGTACTTC.

In its sample, this clone was seen once. V and J are TRBV10-3 and TRBJ2-5; 9 positions agree with TRBD1. Per germline, CDR1 ENHRY and CDR2 SYGVKD. The CDR3 has 12 amino acids. J was trimmed by 2 bases and V by 9 bases; bases with no gene match: 1. The CDR3: CAIGTGQETQYF. CDR3 coding DNA: TGTGCCATTGGGACAGGGCAAGAGACCCAGTACTTC.